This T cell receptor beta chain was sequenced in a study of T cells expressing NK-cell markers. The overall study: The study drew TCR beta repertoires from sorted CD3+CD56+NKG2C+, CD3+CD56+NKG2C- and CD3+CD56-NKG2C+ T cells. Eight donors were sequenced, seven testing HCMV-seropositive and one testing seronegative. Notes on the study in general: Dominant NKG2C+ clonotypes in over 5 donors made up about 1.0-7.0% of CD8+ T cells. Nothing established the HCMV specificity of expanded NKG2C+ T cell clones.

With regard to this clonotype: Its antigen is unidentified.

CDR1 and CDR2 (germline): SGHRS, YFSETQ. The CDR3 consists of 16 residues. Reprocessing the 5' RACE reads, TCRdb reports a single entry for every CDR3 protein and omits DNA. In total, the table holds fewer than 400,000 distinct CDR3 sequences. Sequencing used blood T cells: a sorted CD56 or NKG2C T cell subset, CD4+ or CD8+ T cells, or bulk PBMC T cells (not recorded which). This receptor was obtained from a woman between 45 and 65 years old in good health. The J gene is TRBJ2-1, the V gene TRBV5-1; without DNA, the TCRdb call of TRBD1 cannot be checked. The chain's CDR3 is CASSWRQTQSYNEQFF.